What follows are 23 T cell receptor beta chains derived from one specimen sequenced in a study of radiotherapy plus CTLA-4 blockade in lung cancer. The table came from immunoSEQ multiplex PCR; TCRdb's copy has only in-frame clones and leaves some out. The sample lists some 67,000 clones; roughly four fifths were seen once. The specimen was peripheral blood, collected from a patient treated with radiotherapy plus ipilimumab. The receptors stem from a human donor with non-small cell lung cancer whose response to radiotherapy plus ipilimumab could not be evaluated. Some clones in this sample may be carry-over from other donors' samples.

V gene TRBV4-1 combines with J gene TRBJ2-1; a possible D gene is TRBD1 (6 bases). The CDR3 extends over 14 amino acids. V lost 4 bases and J lost 7, with 14 bases in between. Germline CDR1 and CDR2: MGHRA and YSYEKL. The DNA of the CDR3 is TGCGCCAGCAGCCCGCGGACAGCCCTGAATGAGCAGTTCTTC. It specifies CASSPRTALNEQFF.

A single count supports this clone. The J gene is TRBJ2-7, the V gene TRBV30; 11 bases align to TRBD1. CDR1 is GTSNPN and CDR2 is SVGIG in the germline V gene (reference sequence). V gave up 2 bases and J gave up 5 bases; unmatched junction bases: 8. CDR3 length: 15 amino acids. DNA of the CDR3: TGTGCCTGGAGTAGGGGGACAGGGGGAAGGAACGAGCAGTACTTC. It is translated as CAWSRGTGGRNEQYF.

The chain uses TRBV9 and TRBJ2-7, with 7 bases aligning to TRBD1. Per germline, CDR1 SGDLS and CDR2 YYNGEE. This CDR3 comprises 14 residues. V lost 3 bases and J lost 5; bases outside the gene matches: 8. The CDR3: CASSGRDSLDEQYF. CDR3 nucleotide sequence: TGTGCCAGCAGCGGCCGGGACAGCTTGGACGAGCAGTACTTC.

The rearrangement links TRBV18 to TRBJ2-5, with 8 bases lining up with TRBD1. The CDR3 covers 14 residues. Germline V gives CDR1 KGHSH, CDR2 LQKENI. V lost 4 bases to trimming and J lost 3 bases; unmatched junction nucleotides: 4. DNA for the CDR3: TGTGCCAGCTCACTCCGACAGGGGAAAGAGACCCAGTACTTC. The encoded protein is CASSLRQGKETQYF. Supplemented by reference TRBV18 and TRBJ2-5, the full variable domain reads NAGVMQNPRHLVRRRGQEARLRCSPMKGHSHVYWYRQLPEEGLKFMVYLQKENIIDESGMPKERFSAEFPKEGPSILRIQQVVRGDSAAYFCASSLRQGKETQYFGPGTRLLVL.

This chain joins TRBV6-5 and TRBJ2-7; 9 nucleotides align to TRBD2. The CDR3 spans 15 residues. V lost 6 bases, J lost 1 base, and 7 bases stayed unmatched. CDR1 MNHEY and CDR2 SVGAGI come from the germline V gene. In DNA form, the CDR3 reads TGTGCCAGCAGGCTAGCGGGGTTGTTGTCCTACGAGCAGTACTTC. This sequence encodes CASRLAGLLSYEQYF.

J is TRBJ2-3 and V is TRBV6-5; 10 nucleotides match TRBD2. The CDR3 is made up of 14 amino acids. Germline trimming cut 0 bases from V and 14 bases from J; bases unmatched to any gene: 8. The germline gives CDR1 MNHEY, CDR2 SVGAGI. The CDR3 bases are TGTGCCAGCAGTTACTCACAGCGGGGGGGCTCCCCGTATTTT. This gives the protein CASSYSQRGGSPYF.

The gene calls are TRBV10-3 and TRBJ1-1; no definite D call. Germline CDR1 reads ENHRY; CDR2 reads SYGVKD. Trimming removed 7 bases at V and 3 bases at J, with 12 bases between. This CDR3 is 13 amino acids long. Here the CDR3 reads CAINSGRDTEAFF. The DNA of the CDR3 is TGTGCCATCAATAGCGGGCGGGACACTGAAGCTTTCTTT.

The chain has TRBV25-1 and TRBJ2-7, with D possibly TRBD2 on 5 matching bases. V was shortened by 2 bases and J by 1 base, with 12 bases between the two germline ends. Germline-derived CDR1 and CDR2 are MGHDK and SYGVNS. This CDR3 is 15 amino acids long. The CDR3 DNA reads TGTGCCAGCAGTGAACAACACGGGATGTCCTACGAGCAGTACTTC. Translated, it gives CASSEQHGMSYEQYF.

The chain combines TRBV5-6 with TRBJ1-2; 12 bases line up with TRBD1. Looked up from germline, CDR1 is SGHDT and CDR2 is YYEEEE. The CDR3 is made up of 15 amino acids. V gave up 0 bases and J gave up 6 bases; unmatched junction bases: 3. The CDR3 DNA sequence: TGTGCCAGCAGCTTGGCGGGGACAGGGGGCAATGGCTACACCTTC. Translated, it gives CASSLAGTGGNGYTF.

CDR3 DNA: TGTGCCAGCAGTTACAACAGGGGTGATAAAACTGAAGCTTTCTTT. This gives the protein CASSYNRGDKTEAFF. The rearrangement links TRBV6-5 to TRBJ1-1; 7 bases fit TRBD1. Looked up from germline, CDR1 is MNHEY and CDR2 is SVGAGI. The ends lost 2 bases at V and 5 bases at J; junction bases unmatched: 8. CDR3 length: 15 residues.

The gene calls are TRBV28 and TRBJ2-3, with TRBD1 identical over 8 bases. The CDR3 has 16 amino acids. CDR1 and CDR2 (germline): MDHEN, SYDVKM. Germline trimming cut 1 base from V and 0 bases from J; bases unmatched to any gene: 3. The CDR3 loop reads CASSLSGQGSTDTQYF. The CDR3 DNA is TGTGCCAGCAGTTTATCAGGACAGGGTAGCACAGATACGCAGTATTTT.

This clone was recorded a few times. This rearrangement joins TRBV5-1 to TRBJ2-2; the match to TRBD1 covers 9 bases. The CDR3 sequence is 16 residues long. Per germline, CDR1 SGHRS and CDR2 YFSETQ. V was pared by 1 base and J by 4 bases, with 5 bases of the junction left unmatched. The CDR3 loop is CASSLPQTGGTGELFF. The CDR3 DNA is TGCGCCAGCAGCTTGCCCCAGACAGGGGGCACCGGGGAGCTGTTTTTT.

V and J are TRBV6-6 and TRBJ1-5, with D perhaps matching TRBD1 (5 bases). V lost 2 bases and J lost 6, with 17 bases in between. The germline CDR1 and CDR2 sequences are MNHNY and SVGAGI (reference sequence). The CDR3 sequence is 16 residues long. The CDR3 spells CASSYAAGNPSQPQHF. The CDR3 nucleotides are TGTGCCAGCAGTTACGCCGCAGGGAACCCCAGTCAGCCCCAGCATTTT.

The V call is TRBV9, the J call TRBJ1-2, with 7 positions matching TRBD1. From germline, CDR1 is SGDLS and CDR2 YYNGEE. With V trimmed by 3 bases and J by 7 bases, 15 bases remained unmatched. CDR3 length equals 16 residues. The chain's CDR3 is CASSDPTGPSGSGYTF. The CDR3 nucleotides are TGTGCCAGCAGCGACCCGACAGGGCCGAGCGGCAGTGGCTACACCTTC.

The rearrangement links TRBV5-1 to TRBJ2-3, with 12 bases fitting TRBD2. Germline CDR1 is SGHRS and CDR2 is YFSETQ. With 3 bases clipped from V and 6 bases from J, the junction kept 5 bases outside the gene matches. The CDR3 contains 15 residues. CDR3 sequence: CASSWELAGGDTQYF. The CDR3 bases are TGCGCCAGCAGCTGGGAACTAGCGGGGGGTGATACGCAGTATTTT.

This clone was seen only a few times. The gene calls are TRBV5-1 and TRBJ1-5; the match to TRBD1 covers 7 bases. CDR3 length: 15 amino acids. CDR1 is SGHRS and CDR2 is YFSETQ in the germline V gene. The V gene end was trimmed by 4 bases and the J gene end by 1 base; junction bases not matched to a gene: 5. The CDR3: CASSVTGESNQPQHF. CDR3 in DNA: TGCGCCAGCAGCGTAACAGGGGAAAGCAATCAGCCCCAGCATTTT.

J is TRBJ1-1 and V is TRBV4-1; D unclear. The V and J ends lost 0 bases and 4 bases respectively, with 6 bases between them. Germline V gene sequence: CDR1 MGHRA, CDR2 YSYEKL. This CDR3 region has 13 residues. CDR3 DNA: TGCGCCAGCAGCCAAGATCCAGGCACTGAAGCTTTCTTT. This sequence encodes CASSQDPGTEAFF.

The chain couples TRBV28 to TRBJ1-2; no firm D call. The CDR3 totals 16 residues. CDR1 and CDR2 from the germline V gene are MDHEN and SYDVKM. Trimming removed 6 bases from V and 1 base from J, with 18 bases in between. The CDR3 region has the DNA TGTGCCAGCAGCTCACTTACCGGGAGCTATAACTATGGCTACACCTTC. Protein: CASSSLTGSYNYGYTF.

This rearrangement joins TRBV5-5 to TRBJ1-1, with TRBD1 matching over 7 bases. This CDR3 region has 14 residues. The J segment lost 3 bases and the V segment lost 4 bases, leaving 6 bases of the junction unmatched. CDR1 and CDR2 from the germline V gene are SGHKS and YYEKEE (reference sequence). CDR3 DNA sequence: TGTGCCAGCAGCCCCTTGACAGGGTACACTGAAGCTTTCTTT. Translation gives CASSPLTGYTEAFF.

The rearrangement uses TRBV28 and TRBJ2-1; 11 bases match TRBD2. Germline assignment: CDR1 MDHEN and CDR2 SYDVKM. V lost 8 bases and J lost 4; bases outside the gene matches: 4. The CDR3 runs to 14 residues. The CDR3 is CASCSGGVYNEQFF. CDR3 DNA sequence: TGTGCCAGCTGTAGCGGGGGGGTGTACAATGAGCAGTTCTTC.

This clone was picked up a small number of times. V usage is TRBV29-1 and J usage is TRBJ2-7, with 7 bases aligning to TRBD1. The V gene's germline CDR1 is SQVTM and CDR2 ANQGSEA. Trimming at V came to 4 bases and at J to 4 bases, leaving 7 bases not matched to a gene. The length of the CDR3 is 13 residues. CDR3 nucleotide sequence: TGCAGCGTTGTAGGGGACAGAAGTTACGAGCAGTACTTC. This translates into CSVVGDRSYEQYF.

The chain is built from TRBV2 and TRBJ1-1, with D possibly being TRBD1 (5 bases). Germline CDR1 SNHLY, CDR2 FYNNEI. This CDR3 contains 15 residues. The V gene lost 6 bases and the J gene lost 0 bases, with 14 bases spanning the gap. CDR3 coding DNA: TGTGCCAGCAGGCGGGGGGAGAGTATGAACACTGAAGCTTTCTTT. As protein: CASRRGESMNTEAFF. The full variable domain, with the rest looked up from reference TRBV2 and TRBJ1-1, is EPEVTQTPSHQVTQMGQEVILRCVPISNHLYFYWYRQILGQKVEFLVSFYNNEISEKSEIFDDQFSVERPDGSNFTLKIRSTKLEDSAMYFCASRRGESMNTEAFFGQGTRLTVV.

This clone appeared a single time. The chain couples TRBV5-6 to TRBJ1-2; 11 bases agree with TRBD1. Per the germline V gene, CDR1 is SGHDT and CDR2 is YYEEEE. This CDR3 is 13 amino acids long. With V trimmed by 7 bases and J by 5 bases, 4 bases remained unmatched. CDR3 sequence: CASGRDRGYGYTF. The CDR3 DNA reads as TGTGCCAGCGGCCGGGACAGGGGGTATGGCTACACCTTC.